Presented here are 30 T cell receptor beta chains from one specimen sequenced in a study of T cell clonality in common variable immunodeficiency. TCRdb's copy holds only in-frame clones and misses some; the assay was immunoSEQ multiplex PCR. Captured here are fewer than 75,000 clones, none seen once; the top ten comprise about 1.5%. The sample taken for sequencing was peripheral blood mononuclear cells. These receptors all stem from a person aged 18 to 75 in good health.

This clone was detected ten times or more. The read ends 3 residues shy of where the CDR3 ends; the end is completed using the germline J gene. The genes are TRBV19 and TRBJ2-1, with D possibly being TRBD2 (5 bases). CDR3 length equals 15 residues. V lost 4 bases, J lost 0 bases, and 10 bases lay in between. Germline CDR1 reads LNHDA; CDR2 reads SQIVND (reference sequence). The CDR3 sequence: CASSNSASSYNEQFF. The CDR3 bases that were read are TGTGCCAGTAGTAATAGCGCGAGCTCCTACAATGAG.

This clone was detected ten times or more. Read sequence stops 3 residues before the CDR3 end, and the germline J gene provides the missing end. The chain has TRBV5-1 and TRBJ1-6; TRBD1 matches 7 bases. V lost 0 bases, J lost 0 bases, and 6 bases stayed unmatched. CDR1 and CDR2 from the germline V gene are SGHRS and YFSETQ. There are 18 residues in the CDR3. CDR3 DNA, as far as it was read: TGCGCCAGCAGCTTGGAAAGGGCAGGGGGCTCCTATAATTCACCC. This translates into CASSLERAGGSYNSP. In full, the CDR3 is CASSLERAGGSYNSPLHF.

This clone appeared many times. The CDR3 bases that were read are TGCGCCAGCAGCTTGGTCAGTGGGACAGGAAACACTGAA. It translates to CASSLVSGTGNTE. The complete CDR3 sequence is CASSLVSGTGNTEAFF. The rearrangement links TRBV5-1 to TRBJ1-1, with TRBD1 matching over 8 bases. From the germline J gene comes the end of the CDR3, since the read stops 3 residues before it. The length of the CDR3 is 16 residues. V dropped 0 bases and J dropped 2; count of bases not matched to a gene: 6. Germline CDR1 is SGHRS and CDR2 is YFSETQ.

This clone was detected many times. The DNA ends 3 residues before the CDR3 does, and the rest of the CDR3 is filled in from the germline J gene. This chain links TRBV6-1 with TRBJ2-4; 7 bases align to TRBD1. The germline V gene encodes CDR1 MNHNS and CDR2 SASEGT. Trimming cost V 0 bases and J 2 bases; bases outside gene matches: 4. This CDR3 has 16 amino acids. This CDR3 reads CASSEAGGITKNIQYF. CDR3 DNA (partial): TGTGCCAGCAGTGAAGCAGGGGGCATAACCAAAAACATT.

This clone was recorded at least ten times. The read terminates 3 residues ahead of where the CDR3 ends, so the germline J gene completes it. The V call is TRBV20-1, the J call TRBJ2-1; 7 bases fit TRBD2. This CDR3 is 20 amino acids long. Germline assignment: CDR1 DFQATT and CDR2 SNEGSKA (reference sequence). After removal of 1 base from V and 0 bases from J, the junction contained 18 bases not matched to a gene. The CDR3 spells CSARATPGGGGTSSYNEQFF. The CDR3 bases that were read are TGCAGTGCTAGAGCTACACCGGGTGGGGGGGGTACTAGCTCCTACAATGAG.

This clone was detected many times. The read terminates 3 residues ahead of where the CDR3 ends, so the germline J gene completes it. The chain couples TRBV5-6 to TRBJ1-1; D remains unclear. The CDR3 has 14 residues. Germline-derived CDR1 and CDR2 are SGHDT and YYEEEE. V was trimmed by 0 bases and J by 2 bases, leaving 8 bases between them. The CDR3 protein is CASSLATLNTEAFF. The covered CDR3 bases are TGTGCCAGCAGCTTGGCCACGCTAAACACTGAA. The full variable domain, its missing parts supplied by reference TRBV5-6 and TRBJ1-1, is DAGVTQSPTHLIKTRGQQVTLRCSPKSGHDTVSWYQQALGQGPQFIFQYYEEEERQRGNFPDRFSGHQFPNYSSELNVNALLLGDSALYLCASSLATLNTEAFFGQGTRLTVV.

This clone was seen at least ten times. The sequenced fragment ends 3 residues before the CDR3 boundary, so the rest is inferred from the germline J gene. J is TRBJ2-1 and V is TRBV7-6; D call uncertain. The CDR3 sequence is 12 residues long. V lost 2 bases to trimming and J lost 6 bases, with 5 bases between them. Germline V gene data show CDR1 as SGHVS and CDR2 as FNYEAQ. CDR3 sequence reads: CASSLWANEQFF. The sequenced part of the CDR3 DNA is TGTGCCAGCAGCTTATGGGCCAATGAG.

This clone was observed many times. The read gets to within 3 residues of the CDR3 end, and the germline J gene fills in the rest. The J gene is TRBJ2-1, the V gene TRBV2; D assignment may be TRBD1 or TRBD2 (5 bases each). Germline V gene sequence: CDR1 SNHLY, CDR2 FYNNEI. This CDR3 is 16 amino acids long. The V and J ends lost 1 base and 5 bases respectively, with 15 bases between them. CDR3 DNA (partial): TGTGCCAGCAGTGAAGGATTGCGCAGGGAGCACAATGAG. This encodes CASSEGLRREHNE. The complete CDR3 reads CASSEGLRREHNEQFF.

At least ten counts were recorded for this clone. Read data end 3 residues before the CDR3 end; the end is taken from the germline J gene. The chain recombines TRBV2 with TRBJ2-1, with TRBD2 matching over 7 bases. Looked up from germline, CDR1 is SNHLY and CDR2 is FYNNEI. The CDR3 sequence is 14 residues long. V shed 4 bases, J shed 9 bases, and the junction held 9 bases outside the gene matches. The CDR3 bases that were read are TGTGCCAGCAGTGGTCGACTAGCATCCAGTGAG. It codes for CASSGRLASSE. The full CDR3 is CASSGRLASSEQFF. Together with reference TRBV2 and TRBJ2-1, the CDR3 gives the full variable domain: EPEVTQTPSHQVTQMGQEVILRCVPISNHLYFYWYRQILGQKVEFLVSFYNNEISEKSEIFDDQFSVERPDGSNFTLKIRSTKLEDSAMYFCASSGRLASSEQFFGPGTRLTVL.

This clone was detected ten times or more. The part of the CDR3 DNA that was read is TGTGCCAGTAGTATCGGGGACAGGGGGCGAGGAGGCGGC. It specifies CASSIGDRGRGGG. Given in full, the CDR3 is CASSIGDRGRGGGYTF. The chain uses TRBV19 and TRBJ1-2; 12 nucleotides align to TRBD1. The read stops 3 residues short of the end of the CDR3; the missing end is completed from the germline J gene. This CDR3 comprises 16 residues. The germline gives CDR1 LNHDA, CDR2 SQIVND (reference sequence).

Regarding this clone: The read halts 3 residues ahead of the CDR3 end, with the missing end drawn from the germline J gene. The rearrangement links TRBV7-2 to TRBJ1-2; no clear D. The CDR3 consists of 10 residues. V gave up 7 bases and J gave up 7 bases, with 7 bases separating them. Germline lookup yields CDR1 SGHTA and CDR2 FQGNSA. CDR3 in amino acids: CASTEGGYTF. The CDR3 DNA, read in part, is TGTGCCAGCACCGAGGGTGGC.

In its sample, this clone was seen many times. The read falls 3 residues short of the CDR3 end, and the missing part is taken from the germline J gene. The chain links TRBV9 to TRBJ2-3; 11 nucleotides line up with TRBD2. V dropped 4 bases and J dropped 1; count of bases not matched to a gene: 8. CDR1 is SGDLS, CDR2 YYNGEE, per germline. CDR3 length: 17 amino acids. CDR3 region: CASSFGLTSGGTDTQYF. CDR3 DNA (partial): TGTGCCAGCAGCTTCGGCTTGACTAGCGGGGGCACAGATACG.

The table lists this clone with a few counts. The read comes to an end 3 residues before the CDR3 does, leaving the germline J gene to fill in the end. The rearrangement joins TRBV5-1 to TRBJ1-1; the match to TRBD1 covers 10 bases. Germline lookup yields CDR1 SGHRS and CDR2 YFSETQ. V shed 6 bases, J shed 2 bases, and the junction held 4 bases outside the gene matches. The CDR3 totals 14 residues. CDR3 amino acids: CASTRDRGNTEAFF. The CDR3 DNA, read in part, is TGCGCCAGCACCCGGGACAGGGGAAACACTGAA.

Ten or more counts support this clone. Sequencing ends 3 residues short of the CDR3 end; the germline J gene provides the rest. This sequence joins TRBV5-1 and TRBJ2-7, with TRBD1 identical over 12 bases. The CDR3 has 17 residues. In germline, CDR1 is SGHRS, CDR2 YFSETQ. V lost 2 bases to trimming and J lost 0 bases; unmatched junction nucleotides: 6. CDR3 DNA (partial): TGCGCCAGCAGCTTCCGGGACAGGGGGCTCGGCTCCTACGAG. It translates to CASSFRDRGLGSYE. The whole CDR3 sequence reads CASSFRDRGLGSYEQYF.

This clone came up many times. The CDR3 end is not reached by the read, which stops 3 residues before it; the germline J gene fills it in. This rearrangement joins TRBV5-6 to TRBJ1-6; 8 nucleotides agree with TRBD1. The length of the CDR3 is 15 residues. Germline V CDR1 and CDR2: SGHDT, YYEEEE. V shed 4 bases, J shed 7 bases, and the junction held 7 bases outside the gene matches. CDR3 residues: CASSVGQGSNSPLHF. Incomplete CDR3 DNA: TGTGCCAGCAGCGTTGGACAGGGCTCCAATTCACCC.

This clone was found many times. The read ends 3 residues shy of where the CDR3 ends; the end is completed using the germline J gene. The chain combines TRBV5-1 with TRBJ2-6; D not resolved. The CDR3 is 17 residues long. The germline gives CDR1 SGHRS, CDR2 YFSETQ. V was cut by 0 bases and J by 2 bases, with 12 bases left in between. The CDR3 sequence is CASSLESGGTGANVLTF. The covered CDR3 bases are TGCGCCAGCAGCTTGGAGTCAGGTGGTACTGGGGCCAACGTC.

This clone was seen many times. The read finishes 3 residues shy of the CDR3 end, and the germline J gene is used to complete it. The rearrangement links TRBV30 to TRBJ1-2; D gene unclear. The CDR3 has 12 amino acids. From germline, CDR1 is GTSNPN and CDR2 SVGIG (reference sequence). Trimming pared 0 bases from V and 6 bases from J, leaving 8 bases between. Incomplete CDR3 DNA: TGTGCCTGGAGTGTTGGCCGCCATGGC. This translates into CAWSVGRHG. The CDR3 in full is CAWSVGRHGYTF.

Ten or more counts support this clone. The DNA ends 3 residues before the CDR3 does, and the rest of the CDR3 is filled in from the germline J gene. The V gene is TRBV9, the J gene TRBJ2-1, with D possibly TRBD2 on 6 matching bases. The CDR3 is 16 residues long. Trimming pared 0 bases from V and 3 bases from J, leaving 13 bases between. CDR1 is SGDLS, CDR2 YYNGEE, per germline. The CDR3 bases that were read are TGTGCCAGCAGCGTAGGGGCGGGGTCGCTCTACAATGAG. This sequence encodes CASSVGAGSLYNE. The full-length CDR3 reads as CASSVGAGSLYNEQFF. The complete variable domain, with remaining parts taken from reference TRBV9 and TRBJ2-1, reads DSGVTQTPKHLITATGQRVTLRCSPRSGDLSVYWYQQSLDQGLQFLIQYYNGEERAKGNILERFSAQQFPDLHSELNLSSLELGDSALYFCASSVGAGSLYNEQFFGPGTRLTVL.

This clone appeared many times. The read gets to within 3 residues of the CDR3 end, and the germline J gene fills in the rest. The rearrangement joins TRBV20-1 to TRBJ2-3; 8 bases line up with TRBD1. After removal of 6 bases from V and 2 bases from J, the junction contained 10 bases not matched to a gene. The CDR3 length is 15 residues. Germline V gives CDR1 DFQATT, CDR2 SNEGSKA (reference sequence). CDR3 sequence reads: CSAESGDRYTDTQYF. CDR3 DNA, as far as it was read: TGCAGTGCCGAATCGGGGGACAGGTACACAGATACG.

This clone was seen at least ten times. The read is 3 residues too short to cover the CDR3 end, so that end is filled in from the germline J gene. The chain links TRBV13 to TRBJ1-1; no firm D call. CDR3 length: 12 amino acids. Germline CDR1 and CDR2: PRHDT and FYEKMQ (reference sequence). The part of the CDR3 DNA that was read is TGTGCCAGCAGCTTAGACGGGTCCCCA. Its protein is CASSLDGSP. The full CDR3 sequence reads CASSLDGSPAFF.

This clone was picked up many times. The read finishes 3 residues shy of the CDR3 end, and the germline J gene is used to complete it. The chain carries TRBV4-1 and TRBJ1-2; 8 nucleotides match TRBD1. J gave up 3 bases and V 6 bases, and 6 bases lay outside the gene matches. There are 14 residues in the CDR3. Per the germline V gene, CDR1 is MGHRA and CDR2 is YSYEKL. The CDR3 bases that were read are TGCGCCAGCAGACTTGGACAGGGTGACTATGGC. Protein: CASRLGQGDYG. In full, the CDR3 is CASRLGQGDYGYTF.

This clone appeared a few times. Partial CDR3 DNA: TGTGCCAGTAGTATTCCAGGGGCTGGCATC. It encodes CASSIPGAGI. In full, the CDR3 reads CASSIPGAGIYTF. The genes are TRBV19 and TRBJ1-2, with a tentative D call TRBD1 (6 bases). The sequenced fragment ends 3 residues before the CDR3 boundary, so the rest is inferred from the germline J gene. This CDR3 comprises 13 residues. CDR1 and CDR2 from the germline V gene are LNHDA and SQIVND (reference sequence).

This clone appeared many times. The CDR3 end is not reached by the read, which stops 3 residues before it; the germline J gene fills it in. The chain recombines TRBV12-3 or TRBV12-4 with TRBJ2-1, with TRBD2 matching over 10 bases. V lost 5 bases to trimming and J lost 8 bases; unmatched junction nucleotides: 6. This CDR3 region has 14 residues. The CDR3 is CASSPSGSLDEQFF. The sequenced CDR3 bases are TGTGCCAGCAGTCCTAGCGGGAGTCTAGATGAG.

This clone occurred many times. Read coverage stops 3 residues before the CDR3 terminus; the germline J gene supplies the remainder. This chain links TRBV5-6 with TRBJ1-2; 7 positions match TRBD1. V lost 0 bases to trimming and J lost 1 base; unmatched junction nucleotides: 3. The germline V gene encodes CDR1 SGHDT and CDR2 YYEEEE. The CDR3 sequence is 15 residues long. CDR3 residues: CASSLAAGGNYGYTF. The covered CDR3 bases are TGTGCCAGCAGCTTGGCCGCAGGGGGTAACTATGGC.

This clone came up a few times. The read halts 3 residues ahead of the CDR3 end, with the missing end drawn from the germline J gene. This same CDR3 is encoded by further DNA sequences in the sample. The rearrangement joins TRBV11-1 to TRBJ1-5, with D perhaps TRBD1 (5 bases). CDR1 and CDR2 (germline): SGHAT, FQDESV (reference sequence). V was shortened by 1 base and J by 3 bases, with 7 bases between the two germline ends. This CDR3 spans 14 amino acids. The CDR3 DNA, read in part, is TGTGCCAGCAGCTTAGGGGGGGACAATCAGCCC. Translating it yields CASSLGGDNQP. The whole CDR3 reads CASSLGGDNQPQHF.

This clone was observed at least ten times. The CDR3 end lies 3 residues beyond the end of the read and is filled in from the germline J gene. The gene calls are TRBV7-3 and TRBJ2-1, with TRBD1 matching over 7 bases. Germline loops: CDR1 SGHTA, CDR2 FQGTGA. The CDR3 spans 17 residues. J gave up 0 bases and V 5 bases, and 10 bases lay outside the gene matches. This chain's CDR3 is CASSPYSGTASYNEQFF. Partial CDR3 DNA: TGTGCCAGCAGCCCGTACTCCGGGACAGCCTCCTACAATGAG.

Ten or more counts support this clone. The read comes to an end 3 residues before the CDR3 does, leaving the germline J gene to fill in the end. This sequence joins TRBV20-1 and TRBJ2-5; no definite D call. The CDR3 sequence is 11 residues long. Trimming cost V 5 bases and J 4 bases, with 8 bases left between them. Germline assignment: CDR1 DFQATT and CDR2 SNEGSKA (reference sequence). The DNA read from the CDR3 is TGCAGTGCTTTCCTATCAGAGACC. Protein: CSAFLSET. The whole CDR3 protein is CSAFLSETQYF.

This clone was seen at least ten times. The observed sequence ends 3 residues before the CDR3 terminus, with the missing tail filled in from the germline J gene. This rearrangement joins TRBV7-9 to TRBJ2-7, with 9 bases that match TRBD1. CDR3 length equals 15 residues. Germline V CDR1 and CDR2: SEHNR, FQNEAQ (reference sequence). The V and J ends lost 5 bases and 2 bases, in that order; junction bases with no gene match: 7. CDR3 bases read: TGTGCCAGCAGCGCCCGGGACAGGGCTCCCTACGAG. Its protein product is CASSARDRAPYE. The CDR3 as a whole reads CASSARDRAPYEQYF.

This clone was recorded many times. The read terminates 3 residues before the CDR3 end, so the remaining end is supplied by the germline J gene. The chain is built from TRBV18 and TRBJ2-2; 8 nucleotides agree with TRBD1. Germline values: CDR1 KGHSH, CDR2 LQKENI. The V and J ends lost 3 bases and 6 bases, in that order; junction bases with no gene match: 6. The CDR3 has 15 residues. The CDR3 bases that were read are TGTGCCAGCTCACCGGCAGGGGGCGCGTCCGGGGAG. Protein sequence: CASSPAGGASGE. The entire CDR3 protein reads CASSPAGGASGELFF.

This clone was observed at least ten times. The CDR3 end lies 3 residues beyond the end of the read and is filled in from the germline J gene. The gene calls are TRBV5-6 and TRBJ1-1, with 9 bases that match TRBD1. The CDR3 totals 12 residues. Germline V lookup: CDR1 SGHDT, CDR2 YYEEEE. The CDR3 DNA, read in part, is TGTGCCAGCAGTGGGACAGGGCTGATG. Protein product: CASSGTGLM. In full, the CDR3 is CASSGTGLMAFF.